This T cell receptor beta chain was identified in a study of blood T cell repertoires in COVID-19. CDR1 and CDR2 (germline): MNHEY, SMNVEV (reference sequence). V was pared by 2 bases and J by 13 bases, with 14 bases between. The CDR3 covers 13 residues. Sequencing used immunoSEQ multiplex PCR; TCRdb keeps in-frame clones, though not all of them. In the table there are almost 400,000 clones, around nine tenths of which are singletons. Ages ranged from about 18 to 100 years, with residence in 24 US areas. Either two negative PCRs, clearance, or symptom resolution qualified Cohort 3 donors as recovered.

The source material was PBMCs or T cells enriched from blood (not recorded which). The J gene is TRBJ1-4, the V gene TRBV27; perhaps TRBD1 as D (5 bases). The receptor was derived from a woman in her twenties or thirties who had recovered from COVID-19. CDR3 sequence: CASSLSGRAGLFF. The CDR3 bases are TGTGCCAGCAGTTTAAGTGGCAGGGCCGGACTGTTTTTT.